The present entry profiles one TCR beta chain with its context. Its antigen is currently unknown. The data originate from a study of identical twins. TCRdb passed the 5' RACE reads through MiXCR, listing each CDR3 protein once. Among 500,000 or so distinct CDR3 sequences, over 12% were seen once, and the ten largest hold over 0.5%. The V gene end was trimmed by 4 bases and the J gene end by 4 bases; junction bases not matched to a gene: 8. The germline CDR1 and CDR2 sequences are KGHDR and SFDVKD. The CDR3 has 17 amino acids. Overall study results and limits: Possibly, invariant MAIT and iNKT cells partly confounded zero-insertion analyses.

A further study also used this sample, focusing on yellow fever vaccine responses in identical twins.

This rearrangement joins TRBV24-1 to TRBJ2-1; 11 bases align to TRBD1. Sequenced sample: CD4+ T cells sorted from blood. This sequence was found in a woman in her late teens or twenties in good health. This CDR3 reads CATSELTGTGGYNEQFF. CDR3 nucleotide sequence: TGTGCCACCAGTGAGCTTACCGGGACAGGGGGTTACAATGAGCAGTTCTTC.